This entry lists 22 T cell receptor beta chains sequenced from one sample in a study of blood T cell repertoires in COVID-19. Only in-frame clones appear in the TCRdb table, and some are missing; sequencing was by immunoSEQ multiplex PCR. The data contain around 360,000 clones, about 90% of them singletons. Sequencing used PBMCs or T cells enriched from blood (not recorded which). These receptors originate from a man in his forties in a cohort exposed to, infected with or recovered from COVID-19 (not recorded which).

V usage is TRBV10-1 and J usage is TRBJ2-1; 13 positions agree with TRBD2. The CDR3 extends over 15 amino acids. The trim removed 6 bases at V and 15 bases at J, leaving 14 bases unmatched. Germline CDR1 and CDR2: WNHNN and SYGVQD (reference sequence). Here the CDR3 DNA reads TGCGCCAGCAGCCAAGGACTAGCGGGAGCCGATAAGTTGTTCTTC. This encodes CASSQGLAGADKLFF.

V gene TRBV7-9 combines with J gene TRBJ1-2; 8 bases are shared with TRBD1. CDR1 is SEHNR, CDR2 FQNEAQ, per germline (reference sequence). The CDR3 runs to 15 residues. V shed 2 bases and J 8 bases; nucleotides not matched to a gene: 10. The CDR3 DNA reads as TGTGCCAGCAGCTTACCCGACAGGGGAGGCGACGGCTACACCTTC. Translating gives CASSLPDRGGDGYTF. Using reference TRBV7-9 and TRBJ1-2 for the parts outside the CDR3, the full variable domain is DTGVSQNPRHKITKRGQNVTFRCDPISEHNRLYWYRQTLGQGPEFLTYFQNEAQLEKSRLLSDRFSAERPKGSFSTLEIQRTEQGDSAMYLCASSLPDRGGDGYTFGSGTRLTVV.

The CDR3: CASSLVGAGEYNEQFF. In nucleotides, the CDR3 is TGTGCCAGCAGCTTAGTTGGAGCGGGAGAGTACAATGAGCAGTTCTTC. The chain couples TRBV7-8 to TRBJ2-1; 8 nucleotides align to TRBD2. Per the germline V gene, CDR1 is SGHVS and CDR2 is FQNEAQ. The CDR3 spans 16 residues. Trimming at V came to 1 base and at J to 4 bases, leaving 6 bases not matched to a gene.

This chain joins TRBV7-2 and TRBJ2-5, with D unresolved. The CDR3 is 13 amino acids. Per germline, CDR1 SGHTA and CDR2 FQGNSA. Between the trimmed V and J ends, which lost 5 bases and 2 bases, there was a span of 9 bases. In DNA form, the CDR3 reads TGTGCCAGCAGCCCCACTCCACAAGAGACCCAGTACTTC. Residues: CASSPTPQETQYF. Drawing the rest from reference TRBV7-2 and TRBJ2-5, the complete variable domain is GAGVSQSPSNKVTEKGKDVELRCDPISGHTALYWYRQSLGQGLEFLIYFQGNSAPDKSGLPSDRFSAERTGGSVSTLTIQRTQQEDSAVYLCASSPTPQETQYFGPGTRLLVL.

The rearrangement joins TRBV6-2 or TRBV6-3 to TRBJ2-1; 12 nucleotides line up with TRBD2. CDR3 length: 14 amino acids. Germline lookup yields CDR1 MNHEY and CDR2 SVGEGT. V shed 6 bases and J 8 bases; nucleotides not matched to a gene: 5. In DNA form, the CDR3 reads TGTGCCAGCAGCCTAGCGGGAGGGCCGTATGAGCAGTTCTTC. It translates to CASSLAGGPYEQFF.

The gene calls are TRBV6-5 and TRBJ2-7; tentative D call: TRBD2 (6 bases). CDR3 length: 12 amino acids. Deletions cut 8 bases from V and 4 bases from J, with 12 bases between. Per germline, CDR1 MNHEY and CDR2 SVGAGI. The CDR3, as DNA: TGTGCCAGCCAGGGAGGTGGGTACGAGCAGTACTTC. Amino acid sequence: CASQGGGYEQYF.

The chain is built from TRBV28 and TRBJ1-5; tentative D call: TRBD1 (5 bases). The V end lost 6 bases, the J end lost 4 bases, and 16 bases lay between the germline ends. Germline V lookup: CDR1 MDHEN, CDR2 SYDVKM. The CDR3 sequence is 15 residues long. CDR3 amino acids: CASRAVAGRNQPQHF. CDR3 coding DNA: TGTGCCAGCAGAGCTGTCGCAGGGCGAAATCAGCCCCAGCATTTT.

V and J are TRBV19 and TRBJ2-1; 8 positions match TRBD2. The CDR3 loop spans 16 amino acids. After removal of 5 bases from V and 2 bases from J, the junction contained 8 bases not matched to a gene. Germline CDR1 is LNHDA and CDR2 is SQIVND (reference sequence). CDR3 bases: TGTGCCAGTAGTTTTGGCGGGAGGCGGCCCTACAATGAGCAGTTCTTC. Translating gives CASSFGGRRPYNEQFF.

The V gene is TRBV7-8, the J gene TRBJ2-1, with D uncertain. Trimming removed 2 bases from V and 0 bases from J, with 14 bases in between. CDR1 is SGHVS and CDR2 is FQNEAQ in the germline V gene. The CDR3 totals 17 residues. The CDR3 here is CASSLNRLSSSYNEQFF. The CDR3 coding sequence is TGTGCCAGCAGCTTAAACCGACTCTCAAGCTCCTACAATGAGCAGTTCTTC.

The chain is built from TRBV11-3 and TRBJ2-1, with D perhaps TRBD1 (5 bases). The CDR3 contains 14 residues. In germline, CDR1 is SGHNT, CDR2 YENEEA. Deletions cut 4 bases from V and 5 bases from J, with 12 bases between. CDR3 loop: CASSSQGSHNEQFF. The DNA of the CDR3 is TGTGCCAGCAGCTCGCAGGGTTCCCACAATGAGCAGTTCTTC.

The CDR3 DNA sequence: TGTGCCAGCAAGAGTCACAGGGTGGCAACTGAAGCTTTCTTT. This encodes CASKSHRVATEAFF. The rearrangement links TRBV28 to TRBJ1-1; D is perhaps TRBD1 (6 bases). CDR1 is MDHEN, CDR2 SYDVKM, per germline. Trimming left V 7 bases short and J 5 bases short, with 17 bases between. CDR3 length: 14 residues.

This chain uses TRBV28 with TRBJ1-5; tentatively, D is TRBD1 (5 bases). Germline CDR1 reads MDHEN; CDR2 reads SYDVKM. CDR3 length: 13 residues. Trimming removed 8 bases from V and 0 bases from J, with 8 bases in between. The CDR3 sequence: CASGGYSNQPQHF. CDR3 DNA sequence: TGTGCCAGCGGGGGGTATAGCAATCAGCCCCAGCATTTT.

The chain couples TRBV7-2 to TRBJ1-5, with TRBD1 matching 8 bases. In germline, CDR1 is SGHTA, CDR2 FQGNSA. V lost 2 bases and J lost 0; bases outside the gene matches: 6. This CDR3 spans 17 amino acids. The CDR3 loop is CASSLWGGTGSNQPQHF. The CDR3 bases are TGTGCCAGCAGCTTATGGGGGGGGACAGGTAGCAATCAGCCCCAGCATTTT.

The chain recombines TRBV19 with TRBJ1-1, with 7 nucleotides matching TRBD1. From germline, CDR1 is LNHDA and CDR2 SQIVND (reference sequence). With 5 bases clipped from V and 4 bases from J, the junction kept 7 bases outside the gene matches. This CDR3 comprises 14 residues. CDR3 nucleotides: TGTGCCAGTAGTTCCCGGGACAGAGGCACTGAAGCTTTCTTT. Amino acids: CASSSRDRGTEAFF.

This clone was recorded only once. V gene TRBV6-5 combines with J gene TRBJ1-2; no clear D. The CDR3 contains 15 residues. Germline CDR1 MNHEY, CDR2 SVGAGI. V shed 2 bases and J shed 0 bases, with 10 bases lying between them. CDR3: CASSYGRLANYGYTF. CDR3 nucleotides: TGTGCCAGCAGTTACGGGAGGTTAGCTAACTATGGCTACACCTTC.

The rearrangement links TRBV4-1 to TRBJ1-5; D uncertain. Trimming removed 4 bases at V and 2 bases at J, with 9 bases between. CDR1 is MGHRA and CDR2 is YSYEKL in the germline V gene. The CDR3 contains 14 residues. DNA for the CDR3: TGCGCCAGCAGCCCCGAACGGGGCAATCAGCCCCAGCATTTT. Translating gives CASSPERGNQPQHF.

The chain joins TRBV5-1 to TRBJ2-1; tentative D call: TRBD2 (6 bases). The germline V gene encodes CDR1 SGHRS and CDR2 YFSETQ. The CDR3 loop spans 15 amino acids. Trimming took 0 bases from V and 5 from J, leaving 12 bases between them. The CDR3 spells CASSLAGGPNNEQFF. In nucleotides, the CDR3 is TGCGCCAGCAGCTTGGCTGGAGGGCCTAACAATGAGCAGTTCTTC.

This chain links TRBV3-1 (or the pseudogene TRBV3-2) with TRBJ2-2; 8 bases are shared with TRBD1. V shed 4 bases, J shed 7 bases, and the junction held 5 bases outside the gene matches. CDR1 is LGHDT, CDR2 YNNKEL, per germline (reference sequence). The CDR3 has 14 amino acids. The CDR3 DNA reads TGTGCCAGCAGCCGGCAGGGGGCTTTCGGGGAGCTGTTTTTT. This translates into CASSRQGAFGELFF.

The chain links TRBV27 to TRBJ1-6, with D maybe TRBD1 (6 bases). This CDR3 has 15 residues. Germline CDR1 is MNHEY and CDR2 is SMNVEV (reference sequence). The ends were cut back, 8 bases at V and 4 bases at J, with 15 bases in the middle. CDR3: CASRGTGSYNSPLHF. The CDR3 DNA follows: TGTGCCAGCCGGGGTACAGGGTCTTATAATTCACCCCTCCACTTT.

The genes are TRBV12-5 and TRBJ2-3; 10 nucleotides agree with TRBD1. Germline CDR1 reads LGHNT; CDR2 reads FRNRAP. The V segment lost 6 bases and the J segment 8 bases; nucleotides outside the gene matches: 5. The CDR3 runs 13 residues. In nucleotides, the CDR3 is TGTGCTAGTGGCACGCGACAGGGGGCTACGCAGTATTTT. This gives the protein CASGTRQGATQYF. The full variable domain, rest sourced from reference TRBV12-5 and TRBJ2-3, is DARVTQTPRHKVTEMGQEVTMRCQPILGHNTVFWYRQTMMQGLELLAYFRNRAPLDDSGMPKDRFSAEMPDATLATLKIQPSEPRDSAVYFCASGTRQGATQYFGPGTRLTVL.

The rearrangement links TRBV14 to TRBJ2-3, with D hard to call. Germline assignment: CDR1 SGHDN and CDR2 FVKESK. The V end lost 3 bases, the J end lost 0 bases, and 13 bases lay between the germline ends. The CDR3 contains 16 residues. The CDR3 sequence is CASSHSVRLSTDTQYF. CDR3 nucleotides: TGTGCCAGCAGCCACTCAGTCCGATTAAGCACAGATACGCAGTATTTT.

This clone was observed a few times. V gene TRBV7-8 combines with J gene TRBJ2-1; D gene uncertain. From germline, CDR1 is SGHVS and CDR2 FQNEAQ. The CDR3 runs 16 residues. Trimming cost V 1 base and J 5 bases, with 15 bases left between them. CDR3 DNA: TGTGCCAGCAGCTTAGTTCGCAGGCACCTACACAATGAGCAGTTCTTC. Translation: CASSLVRRHLHNEQFF.